This paragraph covers one TCR beta chain sequence. The same CDR3 arises from other DNA sequences in this sample as well. These data come from a study of T cells in localized non-small cell lung cancer. The CDR3 loop spans 19 amino acids. Trimming removed 5 bases at V and 6 bases at J, with 29 bases between. CDR1 and CDR2 (germline): SGHTA, FQGNSA. Assay: immunoSEQ multiplex PCR; the TCRdb copy retains only in-frame clones and omits some. The table has approximately 20,000 clones, roughly 84% seen once; the top ten hold approximately 4.8%. The chain carries TRBV7-2 and TRBJ2-4, with D possibly called TRBD1 or TRBD2 (5 bases each). The input for sequencing was peripheral blood, taken before any cancer treatment. The source is a man aged 35 to 69 with stage I lung adenocarcinoma. CDR3 nucleotides: TGTGCCAGCAGCCCTTATCGGGGTGGACCAGGGTCGGGACCAAACATTCAGTACTTC. Amino acid sequence: CASSPYRGGPGSGPNIQYF.